This passage covers 22 T cell receptor beta chains from one sample sequenced in a study of control samples from healthy donors and cancer patients. This table comes from immunoSEQ multiplex PCR, and its TCRdb copy is limited to in-frame clones, with some not included. This sample has 20,000 to 25,000 clones, with about 85% found just once. The sample comprised PBMCs. Receptors originate from a man aged 55 to 70 with colorectal cancer.

The chain is built from TRBV30 and TRBJ2-2; 9 nucleotides align to TRBD1. CDR3 size: 17 residues. Germline trimming cut 1 base from V and 7 bases from J; bases unmatched to any gene: 13. Germline CDR1 GTSNPN, CDR2 SVGIG (reference sequence). CDR3 protein: CAWSGPGTGLFRGELFF. The CDR3 region has the DNA TGTGCCTGGAGTGGACCCGGGACAGGGCTTTTTCGCGGGGAGCTGTTTTTT.

For this clone: The sample holds other DNA sequences that translate to the same CDR3. This rearrangement joins TRBV5-1 to TRBJ1-4, with D perhaps TRBD1 (5 bases). From germline, CDR1 is SGHRS and CDR2 YFSETQ. The CDR3 is made up of 14 amino acids. Trimming pared 0 bases from V and 7 bases from J, leaving 10 bases between. The CDR3 spells CASSLGQGGEKLFF. For the CDR3, the DNA is TGCGCCAGCAGCTTGGGGCAGGGAGGTGAAAAACTGTTTTTT.

This chain links TRBV19 with TRBJ2-3; 8 bases are shared with TRBD2. J was trimmed by 0 bases and V by 6 bases; bases with no gene match: 5. CDR3 size: 15 residues. CDR1 LNHDA and CDR2 SQIVND come from the germline V gene (reference sequence). The CDR3 nucleotides are TGTGCCAGTAGGGCGGGGGGCTTCAGCACAGATACGCAGTATTTT. Its protein is CASRAGGFSTDTQYF.

The chain couples TRBV5-1 to TRBJ1-1; maybe TRBD1 (6 bases). Germline values: CDR1 SGHRS, CDR2 YFSETQ. V lost 4 bases and J lost 4, with 23 bases in between. The CDR3 totals 17 residues. The CDR3 DNA reads TGCGCCAGCAGCCAAATTCCAGGGGCGGGAAAGGGCACTGAAGCTTTCTTT. This gives the protein CASSQIPGAGKGTEAFF.

This chain joins TRBV20-1 and TRBJ1-2, with 9 bases matching TRBD1. From germline, CDR1 is DFQATT and CDR2 SNEGSKA (reference sequence). This CDR3 region has 19 residues. V shed 3 bases, J shed 7 bases, and the junction held 24 bases outside the gene matches. CDR3 DNA: TGCAGTGCTAGTAACCCAGGGGGAGACGGACAGGGGAGAAGGGTTGGCTACACCTTC. As protein: CSASNPGGDGQGRRVGYTF.

V and J are TRBV18 and TRBJ1-3, with a tentative D call TRBD1 (5 bases). The germline V gene has CDR1 KGHSH and CDR2 LQKENI. CDR3 length: 17 residues. The V end lost 3 bases, the J end lost 0 bases, and 15 bases lay between the germline ends. CDR3 loop: CASSPPQQAGSGNTIYF. CDR3 DNA sequence: TGTGCCAGCTCACCCCCCCAACAGGCAGGCTCTGGAAACACCATATATTTT.

V gene TRBV6-5 combines with J gene TRBJ1-1; no clear D gene. The germline V and J ends were trimmed by 6 bases and 4 bases, with 12 bases remaining between them. The V gene's germline CDR1 is MNHEY and CDR2 SVGAGI. This CDR3 has 13 residues. Written as DNA, the CDR3 is TGTGCCAGCAGGTCCCCGGGGAGCACTGAAGCTTTCTTT. This gives the protein CASRSPGSTEAFF.

The chain carries TRBV27 and TRBJ2-2; D remains unclear. V dropped 0 bases and J dropped 4 bases, with 9 bases sitting between them. CDR3 length equals 15 residues. Germline CDR1 reads MNHEY; CDR2 reads SMNVEV (reference sequence). CDR3 bases: TGTGCCAGCAGTTTATCGTCGGTTTCCACCGGGGAGCTGTTTTTT. Its translation is CASSLSSVSTGELFF.

This chain connects TRBV6-5 to TRBJ1-2; D possibly corresponds to TRBD1 (5 bases). The V gene lost 6 bases and the J gene lost 9 bases, with 17 bases spanning the gap. This CDR3 has 13 residues. CDR1 is MNHEY, CDR2 SVGAGI, per germline. The CDR3 region has the DNA TGTGCCAGCAGCTCTCAGGGCGGTCGTAGCTACACCTTC. Residues: CASSSQGGRSYTF.

This chain links TRBV6-1 with TRBJ1-1; possible D gene TRBD1, 6 bases. Germline V gene sequence: CDR1 MNHNS, CDR2 SASEGT. The CDR3 contains 15 residues. The V end lost 3 bases, the J end lost 1 base, and 12 bases lay between the germline ends. The CDR3 DNA follows: TGTGCCAGCAGTGATTCGACAGGTCCGAACACTGAAGCTTTCTTT. Its translation is CASSDSTGPNTEAFF.

The CDR3 reads CASSVGQVSTEAFF. The CDR3 DNA is TGTGCCAGCAGCGTAGGGCAGGTGAGCACTGAAGCTTTCTTT. This chain connects TRBV9 to TRBJ1-1; D not resolved. The V end was cut by 0 bases, the J end by 4 bases, with 10 bases between. Germline loops: CDR1 SGDLS, CDR2 YYNGEE. This CDR3 has 14 residues.

The chain links TRBV6-1 to TRBJ2-5; D is unclear. The CDR3 runs to 15 residues. In germline, CDR1 is MNHNS, CDR2 SASEGT. Trimming removed 2 bases from V and 1 base from J, with 11 bases in between. The CDR3 region is CASSETRTFQETQYF. CDR3 coding DNA: TGTGCCAGCAGTGAAACGAGGACGTTCCAAGAGACCCAGTACTTC.

This clone appeared a few times. The V gene is TRBV6-5, the J gene TRBJ1-1, with a tentative D call TRBD1 (6 bases). Trimming cost V 1 base and J 11 bases, with 23 bases left between them. This CDR3 has 16 amino acids. Germline loops: CDR1 MNHEY, CDR2 SVGAGI. CDR3 DNA sequence: TGTGCCAGCAGTTACTTAAGATTCGGGACAACTCCAAGGGCTTTCTTT. Translating it yields CASSYLRFGTTPRAFF.

The gene calls are TRBV5-1 and TRBJ1-2, with TRBD1 matching 7 bases. The junction had 5 bases not matched to a gene; V was cut back by 0 bases and J by 3 bases. The germline V gene has CDR1 SGHRS and CDR2 YFSETQ. The CDR3 has 15 residues. CDR3 loop: CASSLGAQGDYGYTF. The CDR3 DNA follows: TGCGCCAGCAGCTTGGGGGCTCAGGGGGACTATGGCTACACCTTC.

The CDR3 sequence is CASRVQGSDGYTF. As DNA, the CDR3 is TGTGCCAGCAGGGTACAGGGGTCTGATGGCTACACCTTC. The chain combines TRBV2 with TRBJ1-2; TRBD1 matches 7 bases. The CDR3 totals 13 residues. Germline loops: CDR1 SNHLY, CDR2 FYNNEI. With 6 bases clipped from V and 6 bases from J, the junction kept 7 bases outside the gene matches.

The chain couples TRBV9 to TRBJ2-7, with no clear D. Trimming took off 0 bases at V and 2 bases at J, with 6 bases between the two ends. Germline V CDR1 and CDR2: SGDLS, YYNGEE. The CDR3 covers 13 residues. The CDR3 protein is CASSVAGAYEQYF. In nucleotides, the CDR3 is TGTGCCAGCAGCGTAGCTGGAGCCTACGAGCAGTACTTC. Filled out from reference TRBV9 and TRBJ2-7, the complete variable domain reads DSGVTQTPKHLITATGQRVTLRCSPRSGDLSVYWYQQSLDQGLQFLIQYYNGEERAKGNILERFSAQQFPDLHSELNLSSLELGDSALYFCASSVAGAYEQYFGPGTRLTVT.

This chain joins TRBV2 and TRBJ1-1; 7 bases match TRBD1. Germline V gene data show CDR1 as SNHLY and CDR2 as FYNNEI. With 5 bases clipped from V and 8 bases from J, the junction kept 11 bases outside the gene matches. The CDR3 sequence is 14 residues long. For the CDR3, the DNA is TGTGCCAGCAGTTTCATGCAGGGGGGCTACGAAGCTTTCTTT. This translates into CASSFMQGGYEAFF.

V and J are TRBV6-5 and TRBJ2-1, with TRBD1 as a possible D gene (6 bases). Germline V gives CDR1 MNHEY, CDR2 SVGAGI. V was pared by 5 bases and J by 5 bases, with 10 bases between. This CDR3 comprises 13 residues. CDR3 bases: TGTGCCAGCAGTAACACAGGGAACAATGAGCAGTTCTTC. Protein: CASSNTGNNEQFF.

This clone was picked up one time. V and J are TRBV5-4 and TRBJ2-7; 12 bases are shared with TRBD2. Germline V gives CDR1 SGHNT, CDR2 YYREEE (reference sequence). CDR3 size: 15 residues. Losses at the gene ends were 3 bases for V and 3 bases for J; bases not matched to a gene: 4. The CDR3 loop reads CASSSRTSGDYEQYF. The CDR3 region has the DNA TGTGCCAGCAGCTCCCGGACTAGCGGGGACTACGAGCAGTACTTC.

J is TRBJ2-3 and V is TRBV11-2; 9 bases align to TRBD2. The CDR3 has 16 amino acids. V lost 1 base, J lost 6 bases, and 8 bases stayed unmatched. CDR1 is SGHAT and CDR2 is FQNNGV in the germline V gene. CDR3 sequence: CASSLVGGGAQDTQYF. CDR3 in DNA: TGTGCCAGCAGCTTAGTAGGCGGGGGGGCCCAGGATACGCAGTATTTT.

The gene calls are TRBV7-2 and TRBJ1-5; D is unclear. Germline-derived CDR1 and CDR2 are SGHTA and FQGNSA. The CDR3 is made up of 13 amino acids. The germline V and J ends were trimmed by 5 bases and 3 bases, with 8 bases remaining between them. The CDR3 DNA sequence: TGTGCCAGCAGCCCGAGCAACAATCAGCCCCAGCATTTT. This gives the protein CASSPSNNQPQHF. Full variable domain (missing parts from reference TRBV7-2 and TRBJ1-5): GAGVSQSPSNKVTEKGKDVELRCDPISGHTALYWYRQSLGQGLEFLIYFQGNSAPDKSGLPSDRFSAERTGGSVSTLTIQRTQQEDSAVYLCASSPSNNQPQHFGDGTRLSIL.

J is TRBJ2-5 and V is TRBV11-2; D not resolved. This CDR3 is built from 13 residues. CDR1 and CDR2 from the germline V gene are SGHAT and FQNNGV. Between the trimmed V and J ends, which lost 0 bases and 3 bases, there was a span of 5 bases. In nucleotides, the CDR3 is TGTGCCAGCAGCTTAGAACCCGAAGAGACCCAGTACTTC. This sequence encodes CASSLEPEETQYF.